The sample holds many counts of the clone carrying this T cell receptor beta chain. This sample stems from a study of spatial heterogeneity in lung cancer. Stated time point: blood at routine non-recurrence follow-up after resection. MiXCR, applied by TCRdb to the 5' RACE reads, yields one record per CDR3 protein. The table shows about 46,000 distinct CDR3 sequences, with 12% occurring only once. Sequencing used PBMCs, obtained at follow-up. This receptor was obtained from a male donor with early-stage non-small cell lung cancer.

The CDR3 loop is CASSPGQGNHNEQFF. CDR3 DNA: TGCGCCAGCAGCCCCGGACAGGGGAACCACAATGAGCAGTTCTTC. The J gene is TRBJ2-1, the V gene TRBV5-1; 9 bases are a match to TRBD1. The length of the CDR3 is 15 residues. The V gene end was trimmed by 4 bases and the J gene end by 5 bases; junction bases not matched to a gene: 7. CDR1 is SGHRS, CDR2 YFSETQ, per germline.